This passage covers 4 T cell receptor beta chains from one sample sequenced in a study of sequential checkpoint blockade in melanoma. Here immunoSEQ multiplex PCR was the method, and the copy in TCRdb shows in-frame clones only, minus some. The sample includes 5,000 to 8,000 clones, more than 20% of them seen just once. The sample's treatment: randomized to nivolumab then ipilimumab (arm A) or the reverse (arm B). This sample comprised tumor tissue (inferred from file names), obtained from a patient given nivolumab and ipilimumab in sequence. These receptors were taken from a human donor with melanoma.

In this sample, this clone turned up many times. The chain has TRBV11-3 and TRBJ2-3; maybe TRBD2 (6 bases). Trimming cost V 4 bases and J 2 bases, with 10 bases left between them. The CDR3 consists of 14 residues. CDR1 and CDR2 (germline): SGHNT, YENEEA. The CDR3 loop is CASSSPRDTDTQYF. DNA of the CDR3: TGTGCCAGCAGCTCCCCGCGGGACACAGATACGCAGTATTTT.

The V and J genes are TRBV5-1 and TRBJ1-2, with no clear D. CDR1 is SGHRS, CDR2 YFSETQ, per germline. The CDR3 extends over 15 amino acids. The V gene lost 2 bases and the J gene lost 8 bases, with 19 bases spanning the gap. The CDR3 reads CASSLSETPLQGYTF. The CDR3 nucleotides are TGCGCCAGCAGCTTAAGTGAGACCCCGTTACAGGGCTACACCTTC.

This clone was detected a few times. V and J are TRBV6-8 and TRBJ1-4; TRBD1 is a possible D gene (5 bases). The V end lost 11 bases, the J end lost 3 bases, and 10 bases lay between the germline ends. Germline V gene sequence: CDR1 MNHGY, CDR2 SAAAGT. The CDR3 runs 12 residues. CDR3 region: CAGGFANEKLFF. The CDR3 nucleotides are TGTGCCGGGGGATTTGCTAATGAAAAACTGTTTTTT.

The sample holds a few counts of this clone. This chain links TRBV6-8 with TRBJ2-1; 10 nucleotides align to TRBD2. The CDR3 is made up of 15 amino acids. In germline, CDR1 is MNHGY, CDR2 SAAAGT. V dropped 5 bases and J dropped 5; count of bases not matched to a gene: 6. CDR3 in DNA: TGTGCCAGCAGTCCGACGGGACTAGCGAACAATGAGCAGTTCTTC. This translates into CASSPTGLANNEQFF.